This TCR beta chain was recorded in a study of CD8 T cells in ankylosing spondylitis. The study's findings and limits: Blood from ankylosing spondylitis patients appeared to carry a characteristic roughly eight-variant TCR beta motif.

The CDR3 has 14 amino acids. Germline-derived CDR1 and CDR2 are SGHRS and YFSETQ. V was pared by 0 bases and J by 3 bases, with 7 bases between. Each CDR3 protein is one row after TCRdb ran MiXCR on the 5' RACE reads. This table has about 440,000 distinct CDR3 sequences, 15% to 20% appearing once. As to this clonotype: Its antigen is undetermined.

Sequences were obtained from blood, either unsorted or a sorted T cell fraction (not recorded which). The chain carries TRBV5-1 and TRBJ1-5; a weak D match, TRBD1 (6 bases). The sequence came from a male donor with ankylosing spondylitis. CDR3 sequence: CASSLGDNNQPQHF. Here the CDR3 DNA reads TGCGCCAGCAGCTTGGGGGACAACAATCAGCCCCAGCATTTT.